The 25 T cell receptor beta chains below were found in one sample sequenced in a study of T cells after yellow fever vaccination (dated by TCRdb to about 2019). The intended sense of this specimen's treatment or condition label: live attenuated yellow fever vaccine strain. The library relied on 5' RACE. Sequencing took place on an Illumina HiSeq 2500. The public reads were quality trimmed at Q25 with fastp and then assembled into clones with MiXCR by TCRdb, keeping productive beta chains. Merged by CDR3 protein, the rows form single entries marked with the most common genes and DNA. Within this sample are 100,000 or so distinct CDR3 sequences, with roughly 8.2% of them counted one time only. The ten biggest clones cover approximately 16% of the sample. The sequences come from CD8+ T cells not binding an NS4B(214-222) dextramer, sorted from PBMCs, collected less than 16 days after the first yellow fever vaccination. The cell subset or site label, as the study defines it: NS4B epitope dextramer-negative CD8 T cells. These receptors all come from a man younger than 35 who received the YFV17D yellow fever vaccine.

A few counts support this clonotype. This sequence joins TRBV4-1 and TRBJ1-1; D call uncertain. The CDR3 length is 17 residues. Germline loops: CDR1 MGHRA, CDR2 YSYEKL. V gave up 0 bases and J gave up 0 bases, with 14 bases separating them. As DNA, the CDR3 is TGCGCCAGCAGCCAAGAAGGCCTGGGGAGCTTGAACACTGAAGCTTTCTTT. This encodes CASSQEGLGSLNTEAFF.

There are a few counts of this clonotype. The chain joins TRBV5-6 to TRBJ2-5, with a tentative D call TRBD1 (5 bases). The CDR3 is made up of 14 amino acids. The V end lost 3 bases, the J end lost 4 bases, and 13 bases lay between the germline ends. Germline values: CDR1 SGHDT, CDR2 YYEEEE. DNA for the CDR3: TGTGCCAGCAGCTATTGGGGCGGTGGAGAGACCCAGTACTTC. Its translation: CASSYWGGGETQYF. The full variable domain, with the rest looked up from reference TRBV5-6 and TRBJ2-5, is DAGVTQSPTHLIKTRGQQVTLRCSPKSGHDTVSWYQQALGQGPQFIFQYYEEEERQRGNFPDRFSGHQFPNYSSELNVNALLLGDSALYLCASSYWGGGETQYFGPGTRLLVL.

This clonotype was seen a handful of times. The rearrangement uses TRBV18 and TRBJ1-1, with unresolved D. Germline lookup yields CDR1 KGHSH and CDR2 LQKENI. There are 16 residues in the CDR3. V was clipped by 2 bases and J by 0 bases, with 13 bases between them. The DNA for the CDR3 is TGTGCCAGCTCACCAGAGAACTGGTACATGAACACTGAAGCTTTCTTT. Translating gives CASSPENWYMNTEAFF.

This clonotype has ten or more counts. The chain couples TRBV7-9 to TRBJ1-5, with unresolved D. Germline V lookup: CDR1 SEHNR, CDR2 FQNEAQ (reference sequence). There are 14 residues in the CDR3. V dropped 5 bases and J dropped 7 bases, with 15 bases sitting between them. The CDR3 region is CASSPRGGGQPQHF. DNA of the CDR3: TGTGCCAGCAGCCCACGCGGCGGCGGACAGCCCCAGCATTTT.

The chain carries TRBV6-5 and TRBJ2-1, with 9 nucleotides matching TRBD2. V dropped 0 bases and J dropped 6; count of bases not matched to a gene: 6. The V gene's germline CDR1 is MNHEY and CDR2 SVGAGI. CDR3 length: 16 amino acids. The CDR3 protein is CASSYSRAGGLNEQFF. The CDR3 nucleotides read TGTGCCAGCAGTTACTCTAGAGCGGGGGGCCTCAATGAGCAGTTCTTC.

The rearrangement uses TRBV7-9 and TRBJ2-3, with 15 bases fitting TRBD2. This CDR3 has 17 residues. The V gene end was trimmed by 5 bases and the J gene end by 2 bases; junction bases not matched to a gene: 5. Germline-derived CDR1 and CDR2 are SEHNR and FQNEAQ (reference sequence). The CDR3 reads CASSAGLAGGPTDTQYF. CDR3 sequence (DNA): TGTGCCAGCAGCGCGGGACTAGCGGGGGGCCCCACAGATACGCAGTATTTT.

This clonotype has only a few counts. The CDR3 sequence: CASSLRDTHYEQYF. CDR3 nucleotide sequence: TGTGCCAGCAGCTTGCGAGACACCCACTACGAGCAGTACTTC. The J gene is TRBJ2-7, the V gene TRBV7-9; D remains ambiguous. Looked up from germline, CDR1 is SEHNR and CDR2 is FQNEAQ (reference sequence). The CDR3 is 14 amino acids. V was shortened by 3 bases and J by 3 bases, with 12 bases between the two germline ends. Using reference TRBV7-9 and TRBJ2-7 for the parts outside the CDR3, the full variable domain is DTGVSQNPRHKITKRGQNVTFRCDPISEHNRLYWYRQTLGQGPEFLTYFQNEAQLEKSRLLSDRFSAERPKGSFSTLEIQRTEQGDSAMYLCASSLRDTHYEQYFGPGTRLTVT.

The chain employs TRBV6-2 or TRBV6-3 and TRBJ2-1, with TRBD2 identical over 7 bases. The CDR3 extends over 20 amino acids. Germline V gene data show CDR1 as MNHEY and CDR2 as SVGEGT. The junction had 23 bases not matched to a gene; V was cut back by 0 bases and J by 9 bases. This CDR3 is CASSYSLLGLDRFRGSEQFF. The DNA of the CDR3 is TGTGCCAGCAGTTACTCTCTTCTCGGACTAGATAGGTTTAGGGGCAGTGAGCAGTTCTTC.

DNA for the CDR3: TGTGCCAGCAGCTTATACCCGGACAGGGTGGGCAATCAGCCCCAGCATTTT. Protein: CASSLYPDRVGNQPQHF. The chain joins TRBV7-2 to TRBJ1-5, with TRBD1 matching over 8 bases. Germline V gives CDR1 SGHTA, CDR2 FQGNSA. The CDR3 has 17 amino acids. After removal of 2 bases from V and 2 bases from J, the junction contained 8 bases not matched to a gene.

The V gene is TRBV9, the J gene TRBJ2-7; 7 bases agree with TRBD2. Unmatched junction bases numbered 2, after V lost 3 bases and J lost 5 bases. The CDR3 sequence is 12 residues long. Looked up from germline, CDR1 is SGDLS and CDR2 is YYNGEE. CDR3 nucleotides: TGTGCCAGCAGCGCGGGGGGACACGAGCAGTACTTC. Protein sequence: CASSAGGHEQYF.

This clonotype was observed a few times. The V call is TRBV27, the J call TRBJ1-5, with 7 bases that match TRBD1. Per the germline V gene, CDR1 is MNHEY and CDR2 is SMNVEV (reference sequence). CDR3 length equals 16 residues. With V trimmed by 4 bases and J by 2 bases, 8 bases remained unmatched. CDR3 in DNA: TGTGCCAGCAGTTCCACAGGGGTCTTGCGCAATCAGCCCCAGCATTTT. This translates into CASSSTGVLRNQPQHF.

This clonotype has just a few counts. The chain employs TRBV27 and TRBJ2-2; D is uncertain. Trimming cost V 3 bases and J 7 bases, with 6 bases left between them. The germline CDR1 and CDR2 sequences are MNHEY and SMNVEV (reference sequence). The CDR3 is 12 residues long. Here the CDR3 DNA reads TGTGCCAGCAGTTTGTGGAACGGGGAGCTGTTTTTT. This codes for CASSLWNGELFF.

This clonotype was recorded a few times. The V gene is TRBV6-2 or TRBV6-3, the J gene TRBJ2-1; 15 bases match TRBD2. This CDR3 has 19 residues. The trim removed 0 bases at V and 1 base at J, leaving 4 bases unmatched. The germline CDR1 and CDR2 sequences are MNHEY and SVGEGT. The CDR3: CASSYSGLAGGKSYNEQFF. The CDR3 DNA reads TGTGCCAGCAGTTACTCCGGACTAGCGGGGGGGAAATCCTACAATGAGCAGTTCTTC.

The J gene is TRBJ1-4, the V gene TRBV3-1, with unresolved D. V shed 8 bases and J shed 8 bases, with 15 bases lying between them. The germline gives CDR1 LGHDT, CDR2 YNNKEL (reference sequence). CDR3 length: 13 residues. The CDR3 DNA follows: TGTGCCAGCGGCGACCTATACGACGAAAAACTGTTTTTT. It codes for CASGDLYDEKLFF.

In its sample, this clonotype was seen many times. The V and J genes are TRBV27 and TRBJ1-6, with D unresolved. This CDR3 has 14 residues. V lost 5 bases to trimming and J lost 5 bases, with 10 bases between them. CDR1 is MNHEY, CDR2 SMNVEV, per germline (reference sequence). The CDR3 nucleotides are TGTGCCAGCAGTCTAGACGGAGATAATTCACCCCTCCACTTT. It codes for CASSLDGDNSPLHF.

V is TRBV4-3 and J is TRBJ1-6, with 9 nucleotides matching TRBD1. With V trimmed by 0 bases and J by 5 bases, 5 bases remained unmatched. Germline V gives CDR1 LGHNA, CDR2 YSLEER. CDR3 length: 17 amino acids. CDR3 loop: CASSQEERTGDNSPLHF. Written as DNA, the CDR3 is TGCGCCAGCAGCCAAGAGGAGCGGACAGGGGATAATTCACCCCTCCACTTT.

The CDR3 sequence: CASSRLETDEYGYTF. In nucleotides, the CDR3 is TGTGCCAGCAGTCGCTTGGAGACAGATGAGTATGGCTACACCTTC. The chain links TRBV2 to TRBJ1-2; TRBD1 is a possible D gene (5 bases). Germline CDR1 and CDR2: SNHLY and FYNNEI. The CDR3 has 15 amino acids. Trimming removed 5 bases at V and 5 bases at J, with 18 bases between.

The chain has TRBV12-3 or TRBV12-4 and TRBJ1-4; D is unclear. Deletions cut 3 bases from V and 8 bases from J, with 4 bases between. The CDR3 runs to 11 residues. The CDR3 here is CASSFREKLFF. CDR3 nucleotide sequence: TGTGCCAGCAGTTTTCGAGAAAAACTGTTTTTT.

This chain links TRBV13 with TRBJ1-3; D call uncertain. The CDR3 contains 18 residues. The germline V and J ends were trimmed by 2 bases and 0 bases, with 17 bases remaining between them. The germline gives CDR1 PRHDT, CDR2 FYEKMQ (reference sequence). The CDR3 DNA sequence: TGTGCCAGCAGCTTATTTCCGGTCGCGGGATTCTCTGGAAACACCATATATTTT. It is translated as CASSLFPVAGFSGNTIYF. The whole variable domain, filled in from reference TRBV13 and TRBJ1-3, reads AAGVIQSPRHLIKEKRETATLKCYPIPRHDTVYWYQQGPGQDPQFLISFYEKMQSDKGSIPDRFSAQQFSDYHSELNMSSLELGDSALYFCASSLFPVAGFSGNTIYFGEGSWLTVV.

This clonotype was observed a few times. The chain links TRBV4-3 to TRBJ1-5; a possible D gene is TRBD1 (5 bases). V was clipped by 1 base and J by 5 bases, with 6 bases between them. From germline, CDR1 is LGHNA and CDR2 YSLEER. The CDR3 is made up of 13 amino acids. The CDR3 bases are TGCGCCAGCAGCCAAGGGGGGTATCAGCCCCAGCATTTT. Protein product: CASSQGGYQPQHF.

In its sample, this clonotype was seen a few times. The chain recombines TRBV14 with TRBJ2-7; no firm D call. CDR1 is SGHDN, CDR2 FVKESK, per germline. V was pared by 5 bases and J by 6 bases, with 11 bases between. The CDR3 has 12 residues. The CDR3 reads CASSYYKSEQYF. As DNA, the CDR3 is TGTGCCAGCAGCTATTATAAGTCCGAGCAGTACTTC. The variable domain in full, with the rest retrieved from reference TRBV14 and TRBJ2-7, is EAGVTQFPSHSVIEKGQTVTLRCDPISGHDNLYWYRRVMGKEIKFLLHFVKESKQDESGMPNNRFLAERTGGTYSTLKVQPAELEDSGVYFCASSYYKSEQYFGPGTRLTVT.

This clonotype was detected many times. This chain joins TRBV20-1 and TRBJ2-1; D unresolved. This CDR3 region has 12 residues. CDR1 is DFQATT, CDR2 SNEGSKA, per germline (reference sequence). The V end was cut by 3 bases, the J end by 9 bases, with 12 bases between. The CDR3 region has the DNA TGCAGTGCTAGCGGGCGGTCGAGTGAGCAGTTCTTC. Its translation: CSASGRSSEQFF.

In its sample, this clonotype was seen a few times. The chain recombines TRBV10-3 with TRBJ2-1; the D is unclear. V lost 11 bases, J lost 0 bases, and 8 bases lay in between. CDR3 length: 12 amino acids. CDR1 is ENHRY, CDR2 SYGVKD, per germline. CDR3 loop: CAGRSSYNEQFF. CDR3 sequence (DNA): TGTGCCGGCCGAAGCTCCTACAATGAGCAGTTCTTC.

This clonotype was detected many times. In DNA form, the CDR3 reads TGTGCCAGCAGCCGTGGGCGGGGGCCACTCACAGATACGCAGTATTTT. This codes for CASSRGRGPLTDTQYF. The chain employs TRBV7-2 and TRBJ2-3; a weak D match, TRBD2 (7 bases). Trimming stripped 5 bases from V and 2 bases from J, with 17 bases between. Germline CDR1 is SGHTA and CDR2 is FQGNSA. This CDR3 is built from 16 residues.

This clonotype was recorded at least ten times. The chain uses TRBV5-1 and TRBJ1-5, with D possibly being TRBD1 (6 bases). The V gene's germline CDR1 is SGHRS and CDR2 YFSETQ. The V gene lost 2 bases and the J gene lost 7 bases, with 10 bases spanning the gap. This CDR3 comprises 13 residues. The DNA of the CDR3 is TGCGCCAGCAGCTTATTGGGGGGCCAGCCCCAGCATTTT. Amino acids: CASSLLGGQPQHF.